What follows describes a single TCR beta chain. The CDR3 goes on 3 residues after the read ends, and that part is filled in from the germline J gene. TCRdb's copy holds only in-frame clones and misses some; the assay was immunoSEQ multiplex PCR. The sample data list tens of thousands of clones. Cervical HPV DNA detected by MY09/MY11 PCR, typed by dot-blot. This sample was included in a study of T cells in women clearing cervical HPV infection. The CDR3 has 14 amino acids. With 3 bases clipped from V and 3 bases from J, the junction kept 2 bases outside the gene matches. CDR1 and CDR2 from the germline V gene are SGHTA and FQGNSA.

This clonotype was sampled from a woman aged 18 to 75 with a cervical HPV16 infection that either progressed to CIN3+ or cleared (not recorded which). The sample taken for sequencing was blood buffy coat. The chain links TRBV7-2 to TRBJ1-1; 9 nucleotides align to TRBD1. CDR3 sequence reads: CASSFTGGHTEAFF. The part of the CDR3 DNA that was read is TGTGCCAGCAGCTTTACAGGGGGCCACACTGAA.